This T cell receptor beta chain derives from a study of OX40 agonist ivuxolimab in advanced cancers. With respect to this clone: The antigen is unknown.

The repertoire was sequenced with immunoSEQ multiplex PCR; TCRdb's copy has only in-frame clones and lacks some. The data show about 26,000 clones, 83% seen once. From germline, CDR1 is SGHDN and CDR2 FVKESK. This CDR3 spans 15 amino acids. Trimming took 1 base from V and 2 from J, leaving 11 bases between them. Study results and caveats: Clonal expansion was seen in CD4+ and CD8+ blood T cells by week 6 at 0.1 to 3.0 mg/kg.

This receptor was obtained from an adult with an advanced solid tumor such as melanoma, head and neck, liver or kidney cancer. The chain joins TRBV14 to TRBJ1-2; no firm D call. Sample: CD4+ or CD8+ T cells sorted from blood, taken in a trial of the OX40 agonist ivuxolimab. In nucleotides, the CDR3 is TGTGCCAGCAGCCAAGCGATAGGGTTCAACTATGGCTACACCTTC. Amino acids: CASSQAIGFNYGYTF.